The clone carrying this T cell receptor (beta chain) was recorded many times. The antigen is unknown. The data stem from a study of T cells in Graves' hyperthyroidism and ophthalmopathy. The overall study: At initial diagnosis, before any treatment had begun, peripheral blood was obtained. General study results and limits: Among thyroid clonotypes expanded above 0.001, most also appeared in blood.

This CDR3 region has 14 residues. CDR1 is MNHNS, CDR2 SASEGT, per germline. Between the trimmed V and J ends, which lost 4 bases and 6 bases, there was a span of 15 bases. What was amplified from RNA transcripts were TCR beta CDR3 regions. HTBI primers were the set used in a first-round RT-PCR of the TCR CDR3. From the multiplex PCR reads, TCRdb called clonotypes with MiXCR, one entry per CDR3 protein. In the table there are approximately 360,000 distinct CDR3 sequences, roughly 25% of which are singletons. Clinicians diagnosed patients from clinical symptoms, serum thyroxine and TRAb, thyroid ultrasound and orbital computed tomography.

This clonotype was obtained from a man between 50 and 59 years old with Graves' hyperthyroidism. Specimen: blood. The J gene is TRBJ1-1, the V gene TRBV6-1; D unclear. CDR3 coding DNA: TGTGCCAGCAGTGTTGCCCTGAGTGGGGCTGAAGCTTTCTTT. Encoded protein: CASSVALSGAEAFF.